These 26 T cell receptor beta chains share one sample of origin, sequenced in a study of post-analysis software for immune sequencing data. The antigens of these receptors remain unknown. Unique molecular identifiers featured in each of the TCR beta cDNA libraries. MiXCR was run by TCRdb on the PCR reads, yielding one entry per CDR3 protein. The sample has about 770,000 distinct CDR3 sequences; 35% to 55% are singletons. Study-level results: Among 5 or 6 TRBV segments more frequent in patients than controls were TRBV5-6, TRBV5-1 and TRBV20-1.

Material for sequencing was blood. These receptors were obtained from a girl under 18 with multiple sclerosis.

This clonotype was observed a few times. The chain uses TRBV3-1 and TRBJ2-7; weak D call: TRBD1 (5 bases). The V end lost 4 bases, the J end lost 1 base, and 14 bases lay between the germline ends. The CDR3 has 15 residues. Germline CDR1 reads LGHDT; CDR2 reads YNNKEL (reference sequence). The CDR3 DNA is TGTGCCAGCAGCCCCACAGGCGGTTTTTCCTACGAGCAGTACTTC. Amino acids: CASSPTGGFSYEQYF.

Worth noting for this clonotype: Germline is not matched at one junction end, which may reflect a read error. V gene TRBV9 combines with J gene TRBJ2-7; TRBD1 agrees at 9 bases. CDR3 length: 14 residues. The germline CDR1 and CDR2 sequences are SGDLS and YYNGEE. As DNA, the CDR3 is TGTGCCAGCAGCGAGGGCCCGGGACAGGGTAACGTTAACTTC. This encodes CASSEGPGQGNVNF.

The CDR3 protein is CASSSAGGTGGHEQYF. The CDR3 DNA follows: TGTGCCAGCAGTTCCGCCGGCGGGACAGGGGGACACGAGCAGTACTTC. The J gene is TRBJ2-7, the V gene TRBV6-5, with TRBD1 matching over 11 bases. The junction had 10 bases not matched to a gene; V was cut back by 4 bases and J by 5 bases. CDR1 is MNHEY and CDR2 is SVGAGI in the germline V gene. The CDR3 extends over 16 amino acids.

This clonotype was picked up a small number of times. The chain couples TRBV5-1 to TRBJ2-3; a possible D gene is TRBD1 (5 bases). The CDR3 runs to 14 residues. CDR1 is SGHRS and CDR2 is YFSETQ in the germline V gene. V was trimmed by 0 bases and J by 5 bases, leaving 10 bases between them. The CDR3 DNA is TGCGCCAGCAGCTTGGCCAGGGATCAAGATACGCAGTATTTT. Translated, it gives CASSLARDQDTQYF.

V gene TRBV7-8 combines with J gene TRBJ2-1; TRBD1 matches at 7 bases. The V gene's germline CDR1 is SGHVS and CDR2 FQNEAQ. V dropped 0 bases and J dropped 9; count of bases not matched to a gene: 8. The CDR3 is made up of 15 amino acids. The CDR3 loop reads CASSLAQGQAGEQFF. In DNA, the CDR3 is TGTGCCAGCAGCTTAGCACAGGGGCAGGCTGGTGAGCAGTTCTTC.

The chain uses TRBV24-1 and TRBJ1-2; TRBD1 might be the D (6 bases). Trimming stripped 9 bases from V and 0 bases from J, with 10 bases between. Germline lookup yields CDR1 KGHDR and CDR2 SFDVKD. The CDR3 extends over 13 amino acids. CDR3 nucleotide sequence: TGTGCCACCGCTGACAGGACTAACTATGGCTACACCTTC. Translation: CATADRTNYGYTF.

The rearrangement joins TRBV6-5 to TRBJ1-5, with D uncertain. Looked up from germline, CDR1 is MNHEY and CDR2 is SVGAGI. This CDR3 comprises 15 residues. The V gene lost 0 bases and the J gene lost 6 bases, with 12 bases spanning the gap. CDR3 DNA sequence: TGTGCCAGCAGTTACTCGGCAGTGCCAGGTCAGCCCCAGCATTTT. Protein product: CASSYSAVPGQPQHF.

This clonotype occurred a few times. The gene calls are TRBV2 and TRBJ2-4; 8 nucleotides align to TRBD1. The CDR3 is made up of 10 amino acids. V dropped 8 bases and J dropped 13; count of bases not matched to a gene: 4. The germline V gene encodes CDR1 SNHLY and CDR2 FYNNEI. CDR3 region: CASQGAEQYF. CDR3 nucleotides: TGTGCCAGCCAGGGGGCCGAACAGTACTTC.

This clonotype showed up just a few times. The gene calls are TRBV29-1 and TRBJ2-7, with TRBD1 matching 7 bases. The CDR3 spans 13 residues. Germline-derived CDR1 and CDR2 are SQVTM and ANQGSEA. V was pared by 3 bases and J by 2 bases, with 4 bases of the junction left unmatched. The CDR3 sequence: CSVEGQSTYEQYF. The CDR3 nucleotides read TGCAGCGTTGAGGGACAGTCCACCTACGAGCAGTACTTC.

This sequence joins TRBV12-3 or TRBV12-4 and TRBJ2-7, with D perhaps assigned TRBD1 or TRBD2 (5 bases each). The V gene lost 5 bases and the J gene lost 0 bases, with 20 bases spanning the gap. The CDR3 runs 17 residues. CDR3 protein: CASSSTWDPETSYEQYF. The CDR3 bases are TGTGCCAGCAGTAGCACATGGGACCCAGAAACCTCCTACGAGCAGTACTTC.

The chain recombines TRBV6-1 with TRBJ2-3, with D possibly being TRBD1 (6 bases). The CDR3 contains 16 residues. V dropped 8 bases and J dropped 6 bases, with 24 bases sitting between them. The germline V gene has CDR1 MNHNS and CDR2 SASEGT. The CDR3 DNA reads as TGTGCCAGCCCCCCCCTAGGACAGACCTCCTCCGATACGCAGTATTTT. Its translation is CASPPLGQTSSDTQYF.

V usage is TRBV3-1 and J usage is TRBJ2-7, with D perhaps TRBD2 (6 bases). The CDR3 is 18 residues long. Germline CDR1 and CDR2: LGHDT and YNNKEL (reference sequence). V was trimmed by 7 bases and J by 3 bases, leaving 28 bases between them. The DNA of the CDR3 is TGTGCCAGCACCAAAACCCCAAGCGGGCATCCTAGTGTCTACGAGCAGTACTTC. As protein: CASTKTPSGHPSVYEQYF.

The table lists this clonotype with a few counts. The genes are TRBV6-6 and TRBJ2-3, with D possibly being TRBD2 (6 bases). The CDR3 loop spans 14 amino acids. The germline V gene encodes CDR1 MNHNY and CDR2 SVGAGI (reference sequence). Deletions cut 2 bases from V and 0 bases from J, with 6 bases between. This chain's CDR3 is CASSYGGSTDTQYF. CDR3 DNA: TGTGCCAGCAGTTACGGGGGGAGCACAGATACGCAGTATTTT.

The gene calls are TRBV12-3 or TRBV12-4 and TRBJ2-1; 9 bases are a match to TRBD2. V lost 7 bases to trimming and J lost 7 bases; unmatched junction nucleotides: 14. The CDR3 runs to 16 residues. In nucleotides, the CDR3 is TGTGCCAGCACTGGGATAGCGGGAGTGGTTGGGAATGAGCAGTTCTTC. Amino acids: CASTGIAGVVGNEQFF.

The V and J genes are TRBV29-1 and TRBJ2-5, with D possibly being TRBD1 (5 bases). The DNA end is a closer match to TRBJ2-4, so the J assignment may be wrong. Germline V gives CDR1 SQVTM, CDR2 ANQGSEA. The CDR3 loop spans 12 amino acids. This CDR3 is CSGLGRHNIQYF. As DNA, the CDR3 is TGCAGCGGACTGGGGCGGCATAACATTCAGTACTTC.

The chain joins TRBV9 to TRBJ2-1; D tentatively fits TRBD1 or TRBD2 (5 bases each). The CDR3 consists of 13 residues. CDR1 and CDR2 (germline): SGDLS, YYNGEE. V was cut by 4 bases and J by 10 bases, with 15 bases left in between. The CDR3 sequence: CASSPGAPGEQFF. The CDR3 nucleotides read TGTGCCAGCAGCCCCGGGGCACCGGGGGAGCAGTTCTTC.

This clonotype was picked up a small number of times. J is TRBJ1-2 and V is TRBV6-5; D is ambiguous. The CDR3 is made up of 13 amino acids. Germline loops: CDR1 MNHEY, CDR2 SVGAGI. V dropped 2 bases and J dropped 5 bases, with 9 bases sitting between them. CDR3: CASSYMAGYGYTF. In DNA form, the CDR3 reads TGTGCCAGCAGTTACATGGCAGGATATGGCTACACCTTC.

The chain links TRBV5-1 to TRBJ2-3, with D tentatively TRBD1 or TRBD2 (6 bases each). CDR3 length equals 15 residues. V shed 4 bases and J shed 8 bases, with 20 bases lying between them. The germline CDR1 and CDR2 sequences are SGHRS and YFSETQ. The DNA of the CDR3 is TGCGCCAGCAGCGCCGGGGCAGGGGAGGCGGGTACGCAGTATTTT. The encoded protein is CASSAGAGEAGTQYF.

CDR3 DNA: TGTGCCAGCAGCCCCACCGAAAACAGGGTAGCCAAAAACATTCAGTACTTC. Protein sequence: CASSPTENRVAKNIQYF. V usage is TRBV7-9 and J usage is TRBJ2-4, with D perhaps TRBD1 (6 bases). The CDR3 has 17 residues. V shed 5 bases and J shed 0 bases, with 17 bases lying between them. Per germline, CDR1 SEHNR and CDR2 FQNEAQ (reference sequence).

This clonotype was seen a single time. This sequence joins TRBV27 and TRBJ2-1; tentative D call: TRBD2 (5 bases). This CDR3 comprises 17 residues. Trimming took off 2 bases at V and 7 bases at J, with 21 bases between the two ends. CDR1 is MNHEY and CDR2 is SMNVEV in the germline V gene (reference sequence). The CDR3 coding sequence is TGTGCCAGCAGTTTAGAATCGGGGTTTGGGTTTAGGAATGAGCAGTTCTTC. Translating it yields CASSLESGFGFRNEQFF.

This clonotype was observed a few times. The J gene is TRBJ2-3, the V gene TRBV7-2; possibly TRBD1 for D (5 bases). The CDR3 length is 13 residues. Germline CDR1 and CDR2: SGHTA and FQGNSA. V was clipped by 6 bases and J by 3 bases, with 10 bases between them. Here the CDR3 reads CASRKHRTDTQYF. The CDR3 DNA reads as TGTGCCAGCAGGAAGCACAGGACAGATACGCAGTATTTT.

The gene calls are TRBV12-3 or TRBV12-4 and TRBJ2-3; 11 bases align to TRBD2. Losses at the gene ends were 5 bases for V and 5 bases for J; bases not matched to a gene: 15. CDR3 size: 18 residues. CDR3 coding DNA: TGTGCCAGCAGTCCCTGGACTAGCGGGCCAGATGCGGAAGATACGCAGTATTTT. Translated, it gives CASSPWTSGPDAEDTQYF.

This sequence joins TRBV5-6 and TRBJ2-1; 9 nucleotides agree with TRBD1. There are 16 residues in the CDR3. The junction had 5 bases not matched to a gene; V was cut back by 1 base and J by 3 bases. The germline V gene encodes CDR1 SGHDT and CDR2 YYEEEE. CDR3: CASSLPGTGYYNEQFF. In nucleotides, the CDR3 is TGTGCCAGCAGCTTGCCCGGGACAGGGTACTACAATGAGCAGTTCTTC. The whole variable domain, remainder taken from reference TRBV5-6 and TRBJ2-1, is DAGVTQSPTHLIKTRGQQVTLRCSPKSGHDTVSWYQQALGQGPQFIFQYYEEEERQRGNFPDRFSGHQFPNYSSELNVNALLLGDSALYLCASSLPGTGYYNEQFFGPGTRLTVL.

CDR3 residues: CASSPSVEDTQYF. CDR3 bases: TGCGCCAGCAGCCCGAGCGTGGAGGATACGCAGTATTTT. The rearrangement links TRBV5-1 to TRBJ2-3; no clear D gene. The CDR3 covers 13 residues. CDR1 and CDR2 (germline): SGHRS, YFSETQ. The V and J ends lost 4 bases and 6 bases respectively, with 12 bases between them.

This clonotype appeared a few times. V gene TRBV29-1 combines with J gene TRBJ2-7; TRBD2 matches 7 bases. The CDR3 sequence is 15 residues long. V trimming: 1 base; J trimming: 0 bases; junction bases outside the gene matches: 6. The germline V gene has CDR1 SQVTM and CDR2 ANQGSEA. The CDR3 nucleotides are TGCAGCGTTGAAGCCCCCTTAGCGGGCTCCTACGAGCAGTACTTC. Translation: CSVEAPLAGSYEQYF.

The V call is TRBV12-5, the J call TRBJ1-6; a weak D match, TRBD1 (5 bases). Per germline, CDR1 LGHNT and CDR2 FRNRAP. V gave up 6 bases and J gave up 10 bases, with 16 bases separating them. CDR3 length equals 14 residues. CDR3 protein: CASGLGQGGSPLHF. The CDR3 region has the DNA TGTGCTAGTGGCCTTGGACAAGGAGGATCACCCCTCCACTTT.